This T cell receptor (beta chain) was retrieved from a study of cytomegalovirus exposure and HLA in healthy donors (dated by TCRdb to 2015 to 2018). A note on the overall study: In an earlier analysis of under 750 of the donors, roughly 300 Gb of sequence data and 90 million to 120 million unique TCR beta sequences from about 180 million T cells were reported. The later analysis used no new phenotypic data to find candidate immune exposures, relying instead on TCR beta sequences and their occurrence across donors. A separate validation cohort of 90 to 150 different subjects was used in addition to the 666-subject first cohort. HLA typing included class I and class II loci at four-digit resolution. Every discovery cohort repertoire had been produced on one sequencing platform. Roughly 5 DR-DQ haplotypes were handled as single units for association and clustering because linkage in the cohort was strong. An early release that covered about 600 HLA-typed donors contained approximately 300 gigabases of sequencing data and tens of millions of unique TCR sequences. In an earlier analysis of 500 to 650 of the donors, high-throughput TCR beta sequencing was used to judge whether each TCR beta V gene segment behaved as functional or pseudogenic. High-throughput TCR immunosequencing, statistical association of individual TCRs with disease status, and machine learning were combined to predict cytomegalovirus infection status. To study patterns of TCR occurrence, a later analysis re-analyzed previously published TCR beta repertoires from 650 to 750 donors and added high-resolution HLA genotyping. The study was designed to test whether signatures of past pathogen exposure could be identified by cataloging public T cell receptors. The T cell repertoires of some 670 subjects were profiled by immunosequencing and related to cytomegalovirus serostatus. Of the 398 genotyped donors, 81% fell in the genetic ancestry cluster associated with self-reported Caucasian donors. On average, about 240,000 unique TCR beta nucleotide sequences were sequenced per donor among more than 350 genotyped donors of the cohort, with around 19% of those sequences being non-productive. Genome-wide SNP genotypes for about 55% of the roughly 670 donors were used in a later genetic analysis, which treated that subset as a discovery cohort. The number of typed donors differed by locus: about 620-630 for A, B, C, DRB1 and DQB1; 500 to 550 for DQA1; 606 for DPA1; and roughly 470 for DPB1. Alongside the repertoire data, information on donor age, sex, ethnicity and CMV serostatus was compiled. What the study reported, not specific to this receptor: In a later analysis, the rate of TCR association differed among HLA loci, with DRB1 alleles having the most associated TCRs and HLA-C alleles having the fewest. Only TCR beta chains were sequenced in this cohort, and the absence of alpha or paired-chain data limited detectable features. A few of the identified cytomegalovirus-associated TCR beta chains were confirmed in vitro to be specific for cytomegalovirus antigens. Broadly in line with IMGT annotations, most TCR beta V segments showed up in productive rearrangements about 90% or about 30% of the time in an earlier analysis of roughly 590 of the donors. A cluster of highly shared sequence variants was judged likely to be a technical artifact of the sequencing pipeline. In a later analysis, most CMV-associated TCR beta chains were found to appear HLA-restricted, with HLA associations seemingly driven largely by CMV exposure. Compared with equally common non-associated chains, HLA-associated TCR beta chains in a later analysis were more clonally expanded and had lower generation probabilities. Specific HLA alleles were associated with roughly 16,000 TCR beta sequences at a false discovery rate of 0.05 in a later analysis. The presence/absence analyses assumed that sequencing depth was roughly uniform across donors, and that assumption may not be true. A later genetic analysis associated a missense DCLRE1C variant with V-gene and J-gene trimming of TCR beta chains, and an independent cohort replicated the association. Because the 87-base-pair reads could not distinguish some IMGT-functional V segments, including TRBV6-2 and TRBV6-3, those segments were excluded. Linkage disequilibrium might explain the correlated functional status among segregating V segments, but an unknown experimental factor could not be excluded. Because HLA typing was missing for some donors at each locus, association tests included only the typed subset. It was suggested by the authors that the approach could potentially be generalized to other disease states and immunological phenotypes. Over 15 rarely observed V segments, including chromosome 9 orphons, were excluded from the earlier analysis of approximately 500 of the donors because counts were too low. A further reported finding was that TCR beta sequences accurately predicted the HLA-A and HLA-B alleles for most subjects in the first cohort. Cytomegalovirus status was reported to be diagnosed by the classifier with high specificity and sensitivity in both the original and validation cohorts. Immune exposure information for the cohort was limited to CMV serostatus. According to a later analysis, parvovirus B19, influenza, CMV and Epstein-Barr virus appeared linked to several top co-occurrence clusters. Assigning TCR associations to individual alleles was difficult when HLA alleles, especially DR and DQ, strongly co-occurred. In a later genetic analysis, fewer N-insertions in productive TCRs were reported among donors in an Asian-associated ancestry cluster than the roughly 670-donor mean. Across donors, most TCR sequences were observed very rarely, whereas some public TCRs were present in many individuals. The study listed 164 TCR beta chains as associated with cytomegalovirus.

Measured from the cysteine to the phenylalanine, the CDR3 is 13 residues long. Just CDR3 DNA is preserved here, 39 bases in frame from base 1. The V end loses 4 bases and the J end loses 5 bases, and a stretch of 12 bases separates them. According to the germline V gene (reference sequence), CDR1 reads SSHAT and CDR2 reads FNYEAQ. The cohort comprised around 690 healthy bone marrow donors. At the time of sampling, all cohort members were nominally healthy, though unrecorded immune exposures were likely present. The donor tested CMV seronegative, placing the donor among the approximately 360 seronegative members of the cohort. A peripheral blood sample was provided by each donor, and peripheral blood mononuclear cells were used for TCR beta sequencing. Genomic DNA extraction from the blood cell samples was performed with the Qiagen DNeasy Blood Extraction Kit. Libraries were built with the immunoSEQ multiplex PCR assay. For the multiplex PCR, a mixture combining 60 forward primers for TCR Vbeta segments and 13 reverse primers for TCR Jbeta segments was used. The CDR3 region of rearranged TCR beta genes was amplified from genomic DNA by a multiplex PCR assay. The Illumina HiSeq System was used to sequence the amplified TCR beta libraries as 87-base-pair reads. Regarding the original processing steps: A later analysis counted 75 million to 100 million unique TCR beta chains across the 666 repertoires, and 9 million to 14 million of these chains were shared by at least two donors. Raw reads were error-corrected and collapsed into unique sequences by a nearest-neighbor algorithm in which closely related sequences were merged to remove PCR and sequencing errors. Alignment of CDR3 sequences to IMGT reference sequences was used to assign V, D and J gene segments. For a sequence to be retained, at least a six-nucleotide match to both a V gene segment and a J gene segment was required. A rearrangement was called productive if the CDR3 had no stop codons and remained in frame with V and J, and every other rearrangement was called non-productive. CDR3 was defined by IMGT convention, running from the second conserved V-encoded cysteine to the conserved J-encoded phenylalanine. The earlier analysis of about 500 of the donors excluded sequences that lacked an unambiguous match to a single V gene segment. An earlier analysis of 587 of the donors classified V segments as functional when productive rearrangements were above 56.7% and as segregating when the standard deviation between donors was above 5%. To diagnose cytomegalovirus status from the catalog of TCR beta chain sequences, a statistical classification framework was built. In a later analysis, V and J genes were assigned by comparing TCR nucleotide sequences against IMGT/GENE-DB human TR gene sequences. A later analysis assigned CDR3 sequences and most-parsimonious VDJ recombination scenarios with the TCRdist pipeline. In a later analysis, every TCR beta chain was defined by the combination of its CDR3 amino acid sequence and its V-gene family, and reads without a unique V-gene family were dropped. In a later analysis, 500 to 650 highly shared, low-generation-probability nucleotide sequences were removed to address suspected cross-contamination and a sequencing artifact. In a later analysis, a clonal expansion index for each public chain was calculated from normalized within-repertoire ranks of inferred template counts. In a later analysis, generation probabilities were computed using a VDJ recombination model fitted to out-of-frame rearrangements, and the results were checked against IGoR. A later analysis scored TCR-TCR, TCR-HLA and TCR-CMV co-occurrence with hypergeometric tests, applying a repertoire-size bias correction to TCR pairs. To estimate false discovery rates, a later analysis permuted the HLA or CMV assignments 20 times. In a later analysis, co-occurring TCRs were grouped using DBSCAN, with TCRdist sequence similarity added in when clustering inside HLA-allele-positive subsets. Repertoires with fewer than 30,000 or more than 120,000 public chains, plus five repertoires with anomalous nucleotide sharing, were excluded from co-occurrence clustering. This immuneACCESS table, as held by TCRdb, lists in-frame sequences with V and J called but not all clones. Of the missing ones, under half trace to an unresolved V gene in checked studies; the others have no known cause. The DNA was the basis for D and trimming; V, J and clone size are from that table. The sample table contains some 150,000 clones; only one count was recorded for 75% to 90% of them. Jointly, the top ten make up under 3.5% of the sample.

To note about this clone: Its antigen is unknown. No much larger clonotype is one base removed from it; base qualities were not supplied.

Material for sequencing was PBMCs. The clonotype was recovered from a woman aged 25-40 years in good health and CMV-seronegative. The V and J genes are TRBV7-7 and TRBJ2-7; TRBD1 could be the D gene, as 6 bases match. Here the CDR3 is given as CASSSGTYHEQYF. The bases read TGTGCCAGCAGCTCCGGGACATACCACGAGCAGTACTTC.